This is a list of T cell receptor beta chains from one sample in a study of OX40 agonist ivuxolimab in advanced cancers. Sequencing used immunoSEQ multiplex PCR; TCRdb keeps in-frame clones, though not all of them. The sample includes 55,000 to 80,000 clones, about 86% seen only once; the top ten take less than 3%. Sequencing was performed on CD4+ or CD8+ T cells sorted from blood, taken in a trial of the OX40 agonist ivuxolimab. These receptors originate from an adult with an advanced solid tumor such as melanoma, head and neck, liver or kidney cancer. Both conserved end residues are part of each CDR3. The D gene is left open where the match is weak. The size entry is marked missing in some rows and otherwise reads once, few, many or a size class.

clone size	J gene	D gene	V gene	CDR3 protein	CDR3 DNA
NA	TRBJ1-1	NA	TRBV11-3	CASSSRTGNTEAFF	TGTGCCAGCAGCTCAAGGACGGGGAACACTGAAGCTTTCTTT
NA	TRBJ1-4	NA	TRBV11-2	CASSFLNEKLFF	TGTGCCAGCAGCTTCCTAAATGAAAAACTGTTTTTT
NA	TRBJ2-5	NA	TRBV25-1	CASSGIGGGGYRETQYF	TGTGCCAGCAGTGGTATAGGGGGGGGAGGGTACCGAGAGACCCAGTACTTC
NA	TRBJ2-2	NA	TRBV6-5	CASRTPNTGELFF	TGTGCCAGCAGGACACCGAACACCGGGGAGCTGTTTTTT
NA	TRBJ2-7	NA	TRBV9	CASSVGPRESYEQYF	TGTGCCAGCAGCGTAGGCCCGAGGGAGTCCTACGAGCAGTACTTC
NA	TRBJ1-6	NA	TRBV9	CASSVDPENSPLHF	TGTGCCAGCAGCGTAGACCCTGAGAATTCACCCCTCCACTTT
NA	TRBJ1-5	NA	TRBV25-1	CASSDRFSNQPQHF	TGTGCCAGCAGTGATCGGTTTAGCAATCAGCCCCAGCATTTT
NA	TRBJ2-1	TRBD2	TRBV11-2	CASSRPSGRLKSSYNEQFF	TGTGCCAGCAGCCGTCCTAGCGGGAGACTTAAGAGCTCCTACAATGAGCAGTTCTTC
NA	TRBJ1-2	NA	TRBV4-3	CASSQDEAGVSIYGYTF	TGCGCCAGCAGCCAAGATGAGGCAGGCGTCTCCATCTATGGCTACACCTTC
NA	TRBJ1-2	NA	TRBV21-1	CASSKEAKRANYGYTF	TGTGCCAGCAGCAAAGAGGCTAAAAGGGCTAACTATGGCTACACCTTC
NA	TRBJ2-4	TRBD2	TRBV6-1	CASLPSGAKNIQYF	TGTGCCAGCCTCCCTAGCGGGGCCAAAAACATTCAGTACTTC
NA	TRBJ1-4	NA	TRBV19	CASSTPATNEKLFF	TGTGCCAGTAGTACCCCAGCAACTAATGAAAAACTGTTTTTT
NA	TRBJ1-1	NA	TRBV5-4	CASSLGGLQANTEAFF	TGTGCCAGCAGCTTGGGGGGCTTGCAGGCGAACACTGAAGCTTTCTTT
NA	TRBJ2-5	TRBD2	TRBV5-1	CASSPGGGETQYF	TGCGCCAGCAGCCCGGGGGGTGGTGAGACCCAGTACTTC
NA	TRBJ1-5	NA	TRBV27	CASSRAGNQPQHF	TGTGCCAGCAGTCGGGCGGGCAATCAGCCCCAGCATTTT
NA	TRBJ2-7	NA	TRBV21-1	CASSKGTSVYEQYF	TGTGCCAGCAGCAAAGGGACTAGCGTCTACGAGCAGTACTTC
NA	TRBJ1-1	NA	TRBV5-1	CASSEGQPMNTEAFF	TGCGCCAGCAGCGAAGGACAGCCTATGAACACTGAAGCTTTCTTT
NA	TRBJ1-1	TRBD1	TRBV19	CASNSRDRGWKAFF	TGTGCCAGCAACTCCAGGGACAGGGGGTGGAAAGCTTTCTTT
NA	TRBJ1-4	TRBD1	TRBV5-4	CASSRQGPLAPTNEKLFF	TGTGCCAGCAGCCGACAGGGGCCCTTGGCCCCAACTAATGAAAAACTGTTTTTT
NA	TRBJ2-7	TRBD2	TRBV6-5	CASSYGTSGGTGEQYF	TGTGCCAGCAGTTACGGGACTAGCGGGGGCACCGGCGAGCAGTACTTC
NA	TRBJ2-7	TRBD2	TRBV29-1	CSVGSGINEQYF	TGCAGCGTGGGGAGCGGGATCAACGAGCAGTACTTC
NA	TRBJ2-7	NA	TRBV21-1	CASRGTGQGATPSYEQYF	TGTGCCAGCAGAGGTACAGGGCAGGGGGCGACTCCCTCCTACGAGCAGTACTTC
NA	TRBJ2-1	NA	TRBV18	CASSPSQRGASYNEQFF	TGTGCCAGCTCACCCTCACAAAGGGGCGCTTCCTACAATGAGCAGTTCTTC
NA	TRBJ1-1	NA	TRBV5-5	CASSLVWGLNTEAFF	TGTGCCAGCAGCTTAGTTTGGGGGCTTAACACTGAAGCTTTCTTT
NA	TRBJ2-3	NA	TRBV14	CASSQGLGTDTQYF	TGTGCCAGCAGCCAGGGACTGGGCACAGATACGCAGTATTTT
NA	TRBJ1-2	NA	TRBV9	CASSVFGRNYGYTF	TGTGCCAGCAGCGTATTTGGGAGAAACTATGGCTACACCTTC
NA	TRBJ1-6	NA	TRBV7-2	CASSLVWGMDSPLHF	TGTGCCAGCAGCTTAGTCTGGGGTATGGATTCACCCCTCCACTTT
few	TRBJ2-1	TRBD1	TRBV6-5	CASSYAGTGAYNEQFF	TGTGCCAGCAGTTACGCCGGGACAGGGGCCTACAATGAGCAGTTCTTC
NA	TRBJ2-3	TRBD2	TRBV11-2	CASRIGTSGSPDTQYF	TGTGCCAGCAGAATCGGGACTAGCGGGAGTCCAGATACGCAGTATTTT